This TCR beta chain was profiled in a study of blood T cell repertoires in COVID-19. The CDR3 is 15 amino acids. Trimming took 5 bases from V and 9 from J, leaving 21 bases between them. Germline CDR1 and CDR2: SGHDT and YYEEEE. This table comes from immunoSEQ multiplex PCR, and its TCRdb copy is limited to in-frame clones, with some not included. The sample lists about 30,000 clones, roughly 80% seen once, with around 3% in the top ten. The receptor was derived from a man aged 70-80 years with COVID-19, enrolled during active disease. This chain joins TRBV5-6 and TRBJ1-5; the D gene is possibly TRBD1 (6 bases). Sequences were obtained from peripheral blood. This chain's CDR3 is CASSWGGGPLGPQHF. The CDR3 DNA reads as TGTGCCAGCAGTTGGGGGGGCGGGCCCCTAGGGCCCCAGCATTTT.